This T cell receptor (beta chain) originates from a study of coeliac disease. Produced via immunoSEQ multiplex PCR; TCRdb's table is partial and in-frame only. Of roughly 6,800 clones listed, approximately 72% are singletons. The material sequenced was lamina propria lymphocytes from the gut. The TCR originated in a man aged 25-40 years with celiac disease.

The CDR3 sequence: CASSQEGGADQETQYF. The DNA of the CDR3 is TGTGCCAGCAGCCAAGAGGGAGGGGCGGATCAAGAGACCCAGTACTTC. This sequence joins TRBV14 and TRBJ2-5, with 7 bases aligning to TRBD2. V gave up 0 bases and J gave up 2 bases; unmatched junction bases: 6. In germline, CDR1 is SGHDN, CDR2 FVKESK. The CDR3 loop spans 16 amino acids.